These 18 T cell receptor beta chains were all obtained from the same sample, sequenced in a study of shared clonotypes between healthy human individuals. The repertoire was sequenced with immunoSEQ multiplex PCR; TCRdb's copy has only in-frame clones and lacks some. Of some 1 million clones detected, roughly 75% appear once; the ten largest clones hold 1.5%. The sequenced sample consisted of memory CD4+ T cells sorted from blood. Specified subset: CD45RA-negative fraction. The receptor source for this set is a man aged 18 to 29 in good health.

J is TRBJ2-7 and V is TRBV6-1, with 7 nucleotides matching TRBD2. V lost 6 bases to trimming and J lost 4 bases; unmatched junction nucleotides: 9. Germline V gives CDR1 MNHNS, CDR2 SASEGT. The CDR3 extends over 14 amino acids. CDR3 nucleotide sequence: TGTGCCAGCAGGACGGAACCCGGGGGGTACGAGCAGTACTTC. Amino acid sequence: CASRTEPGGYEQYF.

Concerning this clone itself: This same CDR3 is encoded by further DNA sequences in the sample. J is TRBJ2-7 and V is TRBV7-2, with 7 positions matching TRBD2. Per germline, CDR1 SGHTA and CDR2 FQGNSA. The length of the CDR3 is 13 residues. Unmatched junction bases numbered 2, after V lost 2 bases and J lost 4 bases. CDR3 loop: CASSLRGGYEQYF. For the CDR3, the DNA is TGTGCCAGCAGCTTAAGGGGAGGGTACGAGCAGTACTTC. Looking up the rest from reference TRBV7-2 and TRBJ2-7 gives the full variable domain: GAGVSQSPSNKVTEKGKDVELRCDPISGHTALYWYRQSLGQGLEFLIYFQGNSAPDKSGLPSDRFSAERTGGSVSTLTIQRTQQEDSAVYLCASSLRGGYEQYFGPGTRLTVT.

The chain links TRBV18 to TRBJ1-1; D remains unclear. V was trimmed by 0 bases and J by 8 bases, leaving 16 bases between them. The germline CDR1 and CDR2 sequences are KGHSH and LQKENI. The CDR3 is 15 residues long. CDR3 residues: CASSPPAYGWGEAFF. DNA of the CDR3: TGTGCCAGCTCACCACCGGCATATGGTTGGGGAGAAGCTTTCTTT.

The CDR3 region is CASSAIGQGNSGNTIYF. In DNA, the CDR3 is TGCGCCAGCAGCGCCATCGGACAGGGAAACTCTGGAAACACCATATATTTT. The genes are TRBV5-1 and TRBJ1-3; the match to TRBD1 covers 8 bases. CDR1 and CDR2 (germline): SGHRS, YFSETQ. The CDR3 length is 17 residues. Trimming cost V 4 bases and J 0 bases; bases outside gene matches: 9.

This clone came up a few times. This rearrangement joins TRBV10-1 to TRBJ1-5; perhaps TRBD1 as D (5 bases). This CDR3 comprises 13 residues. Germline loops: CDR1 WNHNN, CDR2 SYGVQD (reference sequence). The V gene lost 2 bases and the J gene lost 9 bases, with 11 bases spanning the gap. The CDR3 reads CASSEADGGPQHF. DNA for the CDR3: TGCGCCAGCAGTGAGGCGGATGGGGGGCCCCAGCATTTT.

In this sample, this clone turned up once. The chain recombines TRBV19 with TRBJ2-1, with TRBD2 identical over 8 bases. J gave up 10 bases and V 4 bases, and 12 bases lay outside the gene matches. The germline CDR1 and CDR2 sequences are LNHDA and SQIVND (reference sequence). CDR3 size: 15 residues. CDR3 protein: CASSRSGGARTEQFF. The CDR3 DNA sequence: TGTGCCAGTAGTAGGTCGGGGGGGGCGCGGACGGAGCAGTTCTTC.

The V and J genes are TRBV4-3 and TRBJ2-1; TRBD2 matches at 11 bases. V lost 0 bases to trimming and J lost 4 bases; unmatched junction nucleotides: 5. Per the germline V gene, CDR1 is LGHNA and CDR2 is YSLEER. The CDR3 consists of 17 residues. CDR3 region: CASSQDLAGGSYNEQFF. The DNA for the CDR3 is TGCGCCAGCAGCCAAGACCTAGCGGGAGGTTCTTACAATGAGCAGTTCTTC.

The chain joins TRBV5-4 to TRBJ2-5; no definite D call. This CDR3 has 12 amino acids. Germline CDR1 is SGHNT and CDR2 is YYREEE (reference sequence). The V gene lost 0 bases and the J gene lost 5 bases, with 5 bases spanning the gap. The CDR3 DNA is TGTGCCAGCAGCTTGGCCCGGGAGACCCAGTACTTC. The encoded protein is CASSLARETQYF.

V usage is TRBV29-1 and J usage is TRBJ2-1, with D possibly matching TRBD1 (6 bases). Trimming stripped 6 bases from V and 10 bases from J, with 16 bases between. Germline assignment: CDR1 SQVTM and CDR2 ANQGSEA. This CDR3 comprises 12 residues. The CDR3 region is CSVQRQAGEQFF. Written as DNA, the CDR3 is TGCAGCGTCCAAAGACAGGCCGGGGAGCAGTTCTTC.

The chain has TRBV2 and TRBJ1-3, with D maybe TRBD1 (6 bases). CDR3 length: 15 residues. Trimming shortened V by 6 bases and J by 4 bases, and 16 bases separated the two germline ends. Per germline, CDR1 SNHLY and CDR2 FYNNEI. The CDR3 sequence: CASRAEQGGGNTIYF. In nucleotides, the CDR3 is TGTGCCAGCAGAGCCGAACAGGGAGGGGGAAACACCATATATTTT.

The V and J genes are TRBV5-8 and TRBJ2-7, with D possibly TRBD2 on 6 matching bases. The CDR3 extends over 14 amino acids. The germline CDR1 and CDR2 sequences are SGHTS and YDEGEE. The V and J ends lost 2 bases and 2 bases respectively, with 11 bases between them. CDR3 bases: TGTGCCAGCAGCTTCGGGGGAAAAACCTACGAGCAGTACTTC. This encodes CASSFGGKTYEQYF.

The chain uses TRBV5-1 and TRBJ2-3; a possible D gene is TRBD1 (6 bases). The germline V gene has CDR1 SGHRS and CDR2 YFSETQ. This CDR3 is built from 14 residues. Between the trimmed V and J ends, which lost 6 bases and 0 bases, there was a span of 11 bases. The CDR3 nucleotides are TGCGCCAGCATGACCGGACAGAGCACAGATACGCAGTATTTT. This sequence encodes CASMTGQSTDTQYF. The full variable domain, its missing parts supplied by reference TRBV5-1 and TRBJ2-3, is KAGVTQTPRYLIKTRGQQVTLSCSPISGHRSVSWYQQTPGQGLQFLFEYFSETQRNKGNFPGRFSGRQFSNSRSEMNVSTLELGDSALYLCASMTGQSTDTQYFGPGTRLTVL.

This chain links TRBV5-3 with TRBJ1-3; the match to TRBD1 covers 9 bases. TRBV5-3 is marked as an open reading frame, function uncertain. The junction had 5 bases not matched to a gene; V was cut back by 0 bases and J by 4 bases. CDR3 size: 16 residues. The CDR3 spells CARSLVQGQGGNTIYF. CDR3 nucleotide sequence: TGTGCCAGAAGCTTGGTTCAGGGACAGGGCGGAAACACCATATATTTT.

The chain employs TRBV10-1 and TRBJ2-5; 7 positions agree with TRBD1. The junction had 7 bases not matched to a gene; V was cut back by 8 bases and J by 4 bases. Germline CDR1 and CDR2: WNHNN and SYGVQD (reference sequence). There are 13 residues in the CDR3. CDR3 nucleotide sequence: TGCGCCAGCCAGCCCCACAGGGGAGAGACCCAGTACTTC. Its protein product is CASQPHRGETQYF.

The V call is TRBV4-1, the J call TRBJ1-2; weak D call: TRBD1 (5 bases). Germline values: CDR1 MGHRA, CDR2 YSYEKL. The V end lost 0 bases, the J end lost 4 bases, and 6 bases lay between the germline ends. This CDR3 contains 13 residues. The CDR3 sequence: CASSQEGVYGYTF. CDR3 coding DNA: TGCGCCAGCAGCCAAGAAGGGGTCTATGGCTACACCTTC.

The chain is built from TRBV7-2 and TRBJ2-1; D gene unclear. With 0 bases removed from V and 7 bases from J, the gap between germline ends came to 7 bases. Per the germline V gene, CDR1 is SGHTA and CDR2 is FQGNSA. The CDR3 has 13 amino acids. CDR3 protein: CASSLAYGNEQFF. CDR3 sequence (DNA): TGTGCCAGCAGCTTAGCCTACGGGAATGAGCAGTTCTTC. Drawing the rest from reference TRBV7-2 and TRBJ2-1, the complete variable domain is GAGVSQSPSNKVTEKGKDVELRCDPISGHTALYWYRQSLGQGLEFLIYFQGNSAPDKSGLPSDRFSAERTGGSVSTLTIQRTQQEDSAVYLCASSLAYGNEQFFGPGTRLTVL.

This chain joins TRBV7-9 and TRBJ1-6, with no clear D. Germline CDR1 and CDR2: SEHNR and FQNEAQ (reference sequence). The CDR3 consists of 14 residues. V gave up 5 bases and J gave up 10 bases, with 15 bases separating them. For the CDR3, the DNA is TGTGCCAGCAGCCCGCCCCGGGGAGGCTCACCCCTCCACTTT. Its protein product is CASSPPRGGSPLHF.

V gene TRBV10-3 combines with J gene TRBJ2-5, with unresolved D. CDR1 and CDR2 from the germline V gene are ENHRY and SYGVKD. This CDR3 contains 14 residues. The V gene lost 2 bases and the J gene lost 1 base, with 8 bases spanning the gap. The CDR3 reads CAISEAASQETQYF. The CDR3 nucleotides are TGTGCCATCAGTGAGGCAGCTAGCCAAGAGACCCAGTACTTC.